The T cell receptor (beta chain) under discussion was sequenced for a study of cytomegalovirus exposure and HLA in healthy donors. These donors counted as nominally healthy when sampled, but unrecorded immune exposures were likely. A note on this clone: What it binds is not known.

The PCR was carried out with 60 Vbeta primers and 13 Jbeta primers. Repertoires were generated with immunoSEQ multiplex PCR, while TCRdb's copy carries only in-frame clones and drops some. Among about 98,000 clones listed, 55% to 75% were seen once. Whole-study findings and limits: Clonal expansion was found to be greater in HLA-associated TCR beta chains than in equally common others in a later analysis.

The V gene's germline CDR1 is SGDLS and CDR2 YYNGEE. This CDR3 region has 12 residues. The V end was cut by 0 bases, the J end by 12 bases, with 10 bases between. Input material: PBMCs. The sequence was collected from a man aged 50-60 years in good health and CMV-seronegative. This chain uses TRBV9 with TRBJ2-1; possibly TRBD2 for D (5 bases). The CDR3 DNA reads TGTGCCAGCAGCGTAGGAGGGAATATGCAGTTCTTC. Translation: CASSVGGNMQFF.